What follows are 5 T cell receptor beta chains derived from one specimen sequenced in a study of CD8 T cells in ankylosing spondylitis (dated by TCRdb to about 2017). To prepare the library, 5' RACE was applied. Data came from an Illumina HiSeq 2500. TCRdb reanalyzed the raw reads on its own, using fastp at Q25 for trimming and MiXCR for clone calling, and kept in-frame beta chains. Every distinct CDR3 protein forms one entry, paired with its most common genes and DNA. For this sample there are around 130,000 distinct CDR3 sequences; approximately 10% appear just once. Clones ranked in the top ten supply approximately 3.4% of the sample. Material: blood, either unsorted or a sorted T cell fraction (not recorded which). These receptor sequences come from a male donor with ankylosing spondylitis or in good health (not recorded which).

This clonotype was counted between two and nine times. This chain uses TRBV20-1 with TRBJ1-2; D is uncertain. The V and J ends lost 3 bases and 4 bases respectively, with 6 bases between them. CDR3 length: 11 residues. Germline V gives CDR1 DFQATT, CDR2 SNEGSKA (reference sequence). The CDR3 DNA follows: TGCAGTGCTAGGGGAAGCTATGGCTACACCTTC. This gives the protein CSARGSYGYTF.

This clonotype came up a few times. The chain links TRBV4-1 to TRBJ2-1; 7 bases are shared with TRBD1. This CDR3 is built from 15 residues. Germline V gene lookup returns CDR1 MGHRA and CDR2 YSYEKL. Trimming removed 0 bases from V and 4 bases from J; junction bases left unmatched: 3. CDR3: CASSQDATGYNEQFF. In nucleotides, the CDR3 is TGCGCCAGCAGCCAAGATGCGACAGGGTACAATGAGCAGTTCTTC.

Many counts were recorded for this clonotype. This chain links TRBV10-3 with TRBJ1-5; D is unclear. Per the germline V gene, CDR1 is ENHRY and CDR2 is SYGVKD. V lost 0 bases and J lost 3, with 9 bases in between. This CDR3 is built from 15 residues. The CDR3 nucleotides read TGTGCCATCAGTGAGTCATCCGGGAACAATCAGCCCCAGCATTTT. This gives the protein CAISESSGNNQPQHF.

At least ten counts were recorded for this clonotype. The chain links TRBV9 to TRBJ2-3; D is perhaps TRBD1 (6 bases). V gave up 1 base and J gave up 0 bases, with 9 bases separating them. The CDR3 has 15 amino acids. Per germline, CDR1 SGDLS and CDR2 YYNGEE. CDR3 DNA sequence: TGTGCCAGCAGCGTAATTCAGGGGAGCACAGATACGCAGTATTTT. Its protein is CASSVIQGSTDTQYF.

This clonotype showed up many times. The chain employs TRBV4-1 and TRBJ2-4, with D perhaps TRBD2 (6 bases). The CDR3 loop spans 16 amino acids. Trimming shortened V by 1 base and J by 2 bases, and 12 bases separated the two germline ends. Germline CDR1 is MGHRA and CDR2 is YSYEKL. The CDR3 spells CASSQADGSTKNIQYF. CDR3 sequence (DNA): TGCGCCAGCAGCCAAGCCGACGGGAGCACCAAAAACATTCAGTACTTC.